The clone carrying this TCR beta chain was detected a few times. The data were obtained in a study of control samples from healthy donors and cancer patients. Generated by immunoSEQ multiplex PCR, the TCRdb table keeps only in-frame clones and is missing some. The sample comprises around 26,000 clones, roughly four fifths of which are singletons, and less than 30% rests with the top ten. Germline lookup yields CDR1 MGHDK and CDR2 SYGVNS. The CDR3 has 14 amino acids. The V gene lost 4 bases and the J gene lost 6 bases, with 13 bases spanning the gap. The sequenced sample consisted of PBMCs. This sequence was found in a man in his sixties with colorectal cancer. The genes are TRBV25-1 and TRBJ1-5, with D tentatively TRBD1 (5 bases). The CDR3 protein is CASSGGTGGQPQHF. The CDR3 region has the DNA TGTGCCAGCAGTGGCGGGACTGGGGGTCAGCCCCAGCATTTT.